Given below is one T cell receptor beta chain in context. Its matching antigen is unknown. This CDR3 contains 14 residues. The V gene lost 6 bases and the J gene lost 5 bases, with 15 bases spanning the gap. Germline V gene lookup returns CDR1 SGHRS and CDR2 YFSETQ. The data derive from a study of T cell responses to AZD1222 COVID-19 vaccine. Study background: Investigators merged groups given second doses at roughly 4 or roughly 12 weeks. Study-wide results and limits: The donors showed a predominance of white British ancestry and of females, with possible underestimation of clonal diversity. The breadth and depth of Spike-specific TCRs increased once two AZD1222 doses had been given. CD4 TCRs associated with vaccination spanned spike, dominating at 160-218 and 743-854.

Using immunoSEQ multiplex PCR, the repertoire was profiled, and TCRdb retains in-frame clones only, with some absent. The table lists 65,000 to 80,000 clones, about 88% of them singletons. The chain uses TRBV5-1 and TRBJ1-5, with no clear D. Sequenced material: peripheral blood, taken on day 0 of AZD1222 vaccination. The origin of this receptor is an adult in good health. CDR3 in DNA: TGCGCCAGCACCCCGAACCCCGGAGATCAGCCCCAGCATTTT. It yields the protein CASTPNPGDQPQHF.